The 3 T cell receptor beta chains below were found in one sample sequenced in a study of human T cells and chemical hapten exposure. Unfractionated whole blood was the source of the extracted total RNA. TCRdb processed the 5' RACE reads anew with MiXCR; each CDR3 protein has one entry. This sample has about 140,000 distinct CDR3 sequences, with approximately 4% found just once. These receptors all stem from a female donor in good health.

At least ten counts were recorded for this clonotype. This chain links TRBV3-1 with TRBJ2-5; TRBD2 agrees at 7 bases. CDR3 length equals 15 residues. Germline CDR1 LGHDT, CDR2 YNNKEL (reference sequence). Losses at the gene ends were 9 bases for V and 4 bases for J; bases not matched to a gene: 14. As DNA, the CDR3 is TGTGCCAGTGGAAAGACAGCGGGGCCCCCAGAGACCCAGTACTTC. This sequence encodes CASGKTAGPPETQYF.

This clonotype was found many times. This chain links TRBV7-3 with TRBJ2-7; 9 nucleotides line up with TRBD1. The trim removed 4 bases at V and 6 bases at J, leaving 7 bases unmatched. Per germline, CDR1 SGHTA and CDR2 FQGTGA. The CDR3 runs to 14 residues. CDR3 DNA sequence: TGTGCCAGCAGCTCCAGGACAGGGGCGGGCGAGCAGTACTTC. Residues: CASSSRTGAGEQYF.

At least ten counts were recorded for this clonotype. The V and J genes are TRBV10-3 and TRBJ1-5; D uncertain. Germline V gene sequence: CDR1 ENHRY, CDR2 SYGVKD. Trimming shortened V by 4 bases and J by 5 bases, and 12 bases separated the two germline ends. The CDR3 is 14 amino acids. The CDR3 sequence: CAISGSSLDQPQHF. The DNA of the CDR3 is TGTGCCATCAGTGGGTCCTCGTTGGATCAGCCCCAGCATTTT.